Listed below are T cell receptor beta chains from one sample, sequenced in a study of cytomegalovirus exposure and HLA in healthy donors. Measured with immunoSEQ multiplex PCR; TCRdb has only the in-frame clones, and not every one. The repertoire holds approximately 150,000 clones, with approximately 86% as singletons. The sample comprised PBMCs. Receptor source: a man between 18 and 35 years old in good health and CMV-seropositive. Each CDR3 is given with its conserved first and last residue. Each record gives: V gene, D gene, CDR3 protein. The D gene is left open where the match is weak.

TRBV4-1 | - | CASSQVLYYEQYF
TRBV18 | TRBD1 | CASSPQGQGAGQPQHF
TRBV19 | - | CASSQGNGYTF
TRBV28 | TRBD1 | CASSSWTGTYNEQFF
TRBV4-3 | TRBD1 | CASGPDRGSYEQYF
TRBV4-3 | - | CASSQDRGEAFF
TRBV7-9 | - | CASSLAQETQYF
TRBV9 | TRBD2 | CASSALSGIEQFF
TRBV27 | - | CASSPGQIYGYTF
TRBV20-1 | - | CSAAGQYEQYF
TRBV7-2 | - | CASSPGLGHEQYF
TRBV11-3 | - | CASSLVTTNYNEQFF
TRBV6-5 | - | CASWAGAETQYF
TRBV2 | - | CASRGEETQYF
TRBV11-2 | TRBD2 | CASSLVPAGGPRETQYF
TRBV6-5 | - | CASSYESNYNEQFF
TRBV6-1 | - | CASPRGETGELFF
TRBV29-1 | TRBD1 | CSVTGTGLTNYGYTF
TRBV15 | - | CATSRDRNSLYEQYF
TRBV6-1 | TRBD2 | CASSEDVSGAGVPFF
TRBV28 | - | CASLPPDKNTEAFF
TRBV7-2 | - | CASSWVGSGTYEQYF
TRBV18 | TRBD1 | CASSPMEGQGDYEQYF
TRBV6-6 | TRBD2 | CASTHRGGLLIGELFF
TRBV10-2 | - | CASSEGGHPFSEQYF
TRBV27 | - | CASKGTTNYGYTF
TRBV9 | TRBD1 | CASSVNLDRLDEQYF
TRBV18 | - | CASSPIGGGTEAFF
TRBV4-1 | - | CASSPSGNEQFF
TRBV9 | - | CASSVVGGTDTQYF
TRBV13 | TRBD2 | CASAPGRGEQYF
TRBV30 | TRBD2 | CAWSQGGRYYEQYF